This T cell receptor (beta chain) was sequenced for a study of T cell responses to AZD1222 COVID-19 vaccine. Generated by immunoSEQ multiplex PCR, the TCRdb table keeps only in-frame clones and is missing some. Here the sample spans about 120,000 clones, about 89% being singletons. This clone appeared once. What it binds is not known. Whole-study findings and limits: Only a handful of AZD1222 recipients were seropositive at baseline. Spike-wide coverage was observed for vaccine-associated CD4 TCRs, with dominant responses at 160-218 and 743-854.

The sample here was peripheral blood, taken on day 0 of AZD1222 vaccination. This sequence originates from an adult in good health.

CDR3 sequence (DNA): TGTGCCAGCAGCTTCGGCGGGGGACTCACAGATACGCAGTATTTT. It is translated as CASSFGGGLTDTQYF. The chain has TRBV7-7 and TRBJ2-3; 7 bases are shared with TRBD2. The germline CDR1 and CDR2 sequences are SSHAT and FNYEAQ (reference sequence). Trimming removed 3 bases from V and 2 bases from J; junction bases left unmatched: 5. CDR3 length equals 15 residues.